Sequencing of this T cell receptor beta chain was carried out in a study of blood T cell repertoires in COVID-19. Overall study: PBMCs, B-cell-depleted T cells, or T cells were the source of the cDNA or gDNA that made up the material.

In the authors' workflow: For nucleated cells, counts were estimated from reference gene primer amplification. The method was immunoSEQ multiplex PCR; TCRdb's version includes in-frame clones alone and lacks a portion of them. That table supplies the V and J calls and clone size; D and trimming were determined from the DNA. Found here are fewer than 70,000 clones, around nine tenths of them singletons; the top ten hold less than 9%. V shed 0 bases, J shed 7 bases, and the junction held 9 bases outside the gene matches. Germline CDR1 is SGDLS and CDR2 is YYNGEE. The CDR3 covers 17 residues. Sequencing input: peripheral blood. This sequence was found in a man in his forties or fifties with active COVID-19. This chain joins TRBV9 and TRBJ2-1, with TRBD2 matching over 11 bases. The CDR3 DNA reads as TGTGCCAGCAGCGTAGTAGCGGGGGGGCCCTGGGATAATGAGCAGTTCTTC. It encodes CASSVVAGGPWDNEQFF. Full variable domain (outside the CDR3, taken from reference TRBV9 and TRBJ2-1): DSGVTQTPKHLITATGQRVTLRCSPRSGDLSVYWYQQSLDQGLQFLIQYYNGEERAKGNILERFSAQQFPDLHSELNLSSLELGDSALYFCASSVVAGGPWDNEQFFGPGTRLTVL.